These 9 T cell receptor beta chains share one sample of origin, sequenced in a study of regulatory T cells in long-lasting Graves disease. Time point indicated: newly diagnosed GD, antithyroid drugs for less than 3 months. RNA isolated from PBMCs was used to make the TCR library. Construction of TCR beta libraries relied on iRepertoire HTBI primers and on Arm-PCR targeting CDR3 regions. One entry per CDR3 protein, called by TCRdb with MiXCR from the multiplex PCR reads. The table lists 410,000 or so distinct CDR3 sequences, more than 12% of them singletons. These same data were also listed under a study on T cells in Graves' hyperthyroidism and ophthalmopathy.

This specimen consisted of peripheral blood mononuclear cells (PBMCs), obtained at new diagnosis, from a patient treated with antithyroid drugs. The receptor set was obtained from a woman aged 25-40 years with Graves disease.

This clonotype was detected many times. V is TRBV6-2 or TRBV6-3 and J is TRBJ2-4, with TRBD1 identical over 7 bases. This CDR3 spans 15 amino acids. V lost 7 bases to trimming and J lost 4 bases; unmatched junction nucleotides: 10. Germline loops: CDR1 MNHEY, CDR2 SVGEGT. The CDR3: CASTPGGQPKNIQYF. CDR3 DNA: TGTGCCAGCACCCCAGGGGGACAGCCGAAAAACATTCAGTACTTC.

This clonotype has ten or more counts. This chain joins TRBV20-1 and TRBJ1-6, with 7 nucleotides matching TRBD1. The CDR3 is made up of 15 amino acids. J lost 7 bases, V lost 2 bases, and 8 bases had no gene match. The germline gives CDR1 DFQATT, CDR2 SNEGSKA (reference sequence). The DNA of the CDR3 is TGCAGTGCTAGAACAGGGGAGGGGGCCAATTCACCCCTCCACTTT. Residues: CSARTGEGANSPLHF.

The rearrangement uses TRBV18 and TRBJ2-1; 8 positions match TRBD2. The CDR3 covers 19 residues. The junction had 13 bases not matched to a gene; V was cut back by 0 bases and J by 3 bases. Germline CDR1 reads KGHSH; CDR2 reads LQKENI. The CDR3 bases are TGTGCCAGCTCACCACCGCTCCGGGGGAAGCGGGGGAACTACAATGAGCAGTTCTTC. Its protein product is CASSPPLRGKRGNYNEQFF.

In its sample, this clonotype was seen a few times. Being one base from a much bigger clone, this may be a read error. V and J are TRBV5-1 and TRBJ2-1, with D perhaps TRBD1 or TRBD2 (6 bases each). Per the germline V gene, CDR1 is SGHRS and CDR2 is YFSETQ. This CDR3 has 15 residues. V was clipped by 5 bases and J by 5 bases, with 17 bases between them. In DNA form, the CDR3 reads TGCGCCAGCAGTCCGAGGGGGAGGTCCCACAATGAGCAGTTCTTC. Encoded protein: CASSPRGRSHNEQFF.

CDR3 coding DNA: TGTGCCAGCAGCCGCACCGGGACAGCCTTCAATGAGCAGTTCTTC. Its translation is CASSRTGTAFNEQFF. The chain carries TRBV7-2 and TRBJ2-1, with 7 bases lining up with TRBD1. V shed 5 bases and J 6 bases; nucleotides not matched to a gene: 10. CDR3 length equals 15 residues. Germline V gene sequence: CDR1 SGHTA, CDR2 FQGNSA.

This clonotype was recorded a few times. The CDR3 DNA follows: TGTGCCAGTAAGCCGGGACTAGCGGGAGCCGGGGAGCTGTTTTTT. Translation gives CASKPGLAGAGELFF. The genes are TRBV19 and TRBJ2-2; 14 positions match TRBD2. The CDR3 loop spans 15 amino acids. V lost 7 bases, J lost 6 bases, and 4 bases stayed unmatched. Germline V gives CDR1 LNHDA, CDR2 SQIVND (reference sequence).

In this sample, this clonotype turned up many times. This chain connects TRBV20-1 to TRBJ2-7; 7 bases line up with TRBD2. This CDR3 is 13 amino acids long. Germline V lookup: CDR1 DFQATT, CDR2 SNEGSKA (reference sequence). J lost 1 base, V lost 0 bases, and 0 bases had no gene match. The CDR3 is CSAREAGSYEQYF. The DNA of the CDR3 is TGCAGTGCTAGAGAAGCGGGGTCCTACGAGCAGTACTTC.

The table lists this clonotype with a few counts. The V and J genes are TRBV7-9 and TRBJ2-3; 15 nucleotides agree with TRBD2. V trimming: 8 bases; J trimming: 4 bases; junction bases outside the gene matches: 10. The length of the CDR3 is 17 residues. The germline V gene encodes CDR1 SEHNR and CDR2 FQNEAQ (reference sequence). This CDR3 reads CASRKWTSGRAADTQYF. CDR3 sequence (DNA): TGTGCCAGCCGAAAGTGGACTAGCGGGAGGGCCGCAGATACGCAGTATTTT.

Worth noting for this clonotype: A far larger clone is off by one base, so a read error is likely. The chain combines TRBV11-2 with TRBJ2-7, with a weak D call TRBD2 (6 bases). The germline V gene encodes CDR1 SGHAT and CDR2 FQNNGV. The CDR3 covers 16 residues. The CDR3: CASSQGLAYSSYERYF. Here the CDR3 DNA reads TGTGCCAGCAGCCAAGGCCTAGCGTATAGCTCCTACGAGCGGTACTTC. Looking up the rest from reference TRBV11-2 and TRBJ2-7 gives the full variable domain: EAGVAQSPRYKIIEKRQSVAFWCNPISGHATLYWYQQILGQGPKLLIQFQNNGVVDDSQLPKDRFSAERLKGVDSTLKIQPAKLEDSAVYLCASSQGLAYSSYERYFGPGTRLTVT.